This T cell receptor beta chain stems from a study of blood T cell repertoires in COVID-19. Germline assignment: CDR1 SNHLY and CDR2 FYNNEI. The V end lost 2 bases, the J end lost 4 bases, and 18 bases lay between the germline ends. The length of the CDR3 is 17 residues. Clones were read by immunoSEQ multiplex PCR, and TCRdb kept only the in-frame ones, dropping some. The repertoire includes tens of thousands of clones, more than 65% of them detected once, and about three fifths sits in the top ten. The gene calls are TRBV2 and TRBJ1-5; D possibly corresponds to TRBD1 (5 bases). The sequence derives from a man older than 75 with acute or convalescent COVID-19. Source material: peripheral blood. CDR3 bases: TGTGCCAGCAGTGAAAATCCTACGGCAGGGTGGAATCAGCCCCAGCATTTT. This translates into CASSENPTAGWNQPQHF. Full variable domain (remainder filled in from reference TRBV2 and TRBJ1-5): EPEVTQTPSHQVTQMGQEVILRCVPISNHLYFYWYRQILGQKVEFLVSFYNNEISEKSEIFDDQFSVERPDGSNFTLKIRSTKLEDSAMYFCASSENPTAGWNQPQHFGDGTRLSIL.